One sample yielded the 3 T cell receptor beta chains listed below, sequenced in a study of identical twins. A single record per CDR3 protein comes from TCRdb applying MiXCR to the 5' RACE reads. The sample includes 690,000 or so distinct CDR3 sequences, 8.5% to 9% seen only once; the top ten take more than 0.75%. This sample was shared with a second study, whose subject was yellow fever vaccine responses in identical twins.

The sequencing sample was made of PBMCs. The origin of the receptors is a woman in her late teens or twenties in good health.

V gene TRBV2 combines with J gene TRBJ2-5; D possibly corresponds to TRBD2 (5 bases). CDR3 length equals 15 residues. Trimming took 1 base from V and 5 from J, leaving 14 bases between them. Germline lookup yields CDR1 SNHLY and CDR2 FYNNEI. The chain's CDR3 is CASSEGEPSRETQYF. The CDR3 DNA reads TGTGCCAGCAGTGAAGGAGAACCTAGCAGGGAGACCCAGTACTTC.

A word on this clonotype: A read error may produce the germline difference seen at one junction end. The rearrangement links TRBV20-1 to TRBJ2-3; D may be TRBD1 (6 bases). Germline-derived CDR1 and CDR2 are DFQATT and SNEGSKA (reference sequence). CDR3 length: 13 amino acids. The CDR3 coding sequence is TGCAGTGCTAGAGCAGGGGCGGTAGATATGCAGTATTTT. Protein product: CSARAGAVDMQYF.

This clonotype was recorded at least ten times. This chain joins TRBV10-3 and TRBJ2-7, with D tentatively TRBD1 (5 bases). The germline CDR1 and CDR2 sequences are ENHRY and SYGVKD. Trimming stripped 2 bases from V and 3 bases from J, with 8 bases between. The CDR3 is made up of 13 amino acids. The CDR3 spells CAISETDSYEQYF. The CDR3 nucleotides are TGTGCCATCAGTGAGACCGACAGCTACGAGCAGTACTTC.